This T cell receptor beta chain emerged from a study of OX40 agonist ivuxolimab in advanced cancers. Across the study: Patients received the agonistic anti-OX40 (CD134) antibody ivuxolimab. Melanoma, hepatocellular carcinoma, head and neck or renal cell cancer occurred in dose-escalation patients. Study-level results: Expanded peripheral T-cell antigen specificity went undetermined. In general, CD8+ T cells held more expanded clones than CD4+ did, on average.

The V segment lost 3 bases and the J segment 1 base; nucleotides outside the gene matches: 4. The germline V gene has CDR1 LNHDA and CDR2 SQIVND (reference sequence). The CDR3 is made up of 16 amino acids. This clone was counted only a few times. The antigen is undetermined. Sequenced by immunoSEQ multiplex PCR; TCRdb stores in-frame clones only, minus some. The profile covers some 63,000 clones, with 85% to 95% appearing a single time and 15% to 20% taken by the ten largest. This chain joins TRBV19 and TRBJ1-1; 11 positions match TRBD1. The input for sequencing was CD4+ or CD8+ T cells sorted from blood, taken in a trial of the OX40 agonist ivuxolimab. The TCR was taken from an adult with an advanced solid tumor such as melanoma, head and neck, liver or kidney cancer. The CDR3 DNA reads as TGTGCCAGTAGTATTAGCGGACAGGGGGCGAACACTGAAGCTTTCTTT. Translation: CASSISGQGANTEAFF.